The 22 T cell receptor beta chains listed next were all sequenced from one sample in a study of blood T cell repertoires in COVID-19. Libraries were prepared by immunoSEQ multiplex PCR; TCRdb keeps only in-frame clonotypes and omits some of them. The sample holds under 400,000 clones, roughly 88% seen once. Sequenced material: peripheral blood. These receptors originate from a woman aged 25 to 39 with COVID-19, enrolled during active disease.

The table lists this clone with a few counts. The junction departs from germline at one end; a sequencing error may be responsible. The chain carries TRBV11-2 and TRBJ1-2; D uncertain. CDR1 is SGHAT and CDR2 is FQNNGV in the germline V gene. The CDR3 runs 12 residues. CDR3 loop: CASSLANYGYTF. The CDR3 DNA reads TGTGCCAGCAGTTTAGCGAACTATGGCTACACCTTC.

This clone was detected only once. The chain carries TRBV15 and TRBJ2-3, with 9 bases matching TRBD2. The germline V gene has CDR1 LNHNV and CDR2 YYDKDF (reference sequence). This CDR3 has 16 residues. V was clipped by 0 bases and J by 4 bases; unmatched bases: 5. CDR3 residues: CATSRDRAGGPDTQYF. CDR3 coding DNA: TGTGCCACCAGCAGAGATAGGGCGGGGGGGCCAGATACGCAGTATTTT.

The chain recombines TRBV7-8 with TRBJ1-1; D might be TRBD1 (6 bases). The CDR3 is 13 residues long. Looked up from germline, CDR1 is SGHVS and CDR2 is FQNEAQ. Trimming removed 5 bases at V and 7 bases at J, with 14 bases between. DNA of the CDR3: TGTGCCAGCAGCCGTGTCACAGGGAGTGAAGCTTTCTTT. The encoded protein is CASSRVTGSEAFF. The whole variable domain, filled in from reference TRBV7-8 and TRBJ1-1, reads GAGVSQSPRYKVAKRGQDVALRCDPISGHVSLFWYQQALGQGPEFLTYFQNEAQLDKSGLPSDRFFAERPEGSVSTLKIQRTQQEDSAVYLCASSRVTGSEAFFGQGTRLTVV.

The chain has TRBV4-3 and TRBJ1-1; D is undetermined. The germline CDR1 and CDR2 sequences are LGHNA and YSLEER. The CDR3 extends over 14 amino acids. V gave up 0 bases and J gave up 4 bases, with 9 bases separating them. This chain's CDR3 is CASSQDRRSTEAFF. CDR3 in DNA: TGCGCCAGCAGCCAAGATAGACGGAGCACTGAAGCTTTCTTT.

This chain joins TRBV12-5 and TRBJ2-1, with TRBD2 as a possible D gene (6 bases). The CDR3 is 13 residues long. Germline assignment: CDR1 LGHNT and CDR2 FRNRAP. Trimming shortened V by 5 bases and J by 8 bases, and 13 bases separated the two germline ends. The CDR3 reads CASGPRLVYEQFF. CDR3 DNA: TGTGCTAGTGGTCCCAGACTAGTCTATGAGCAGTTCTTC.

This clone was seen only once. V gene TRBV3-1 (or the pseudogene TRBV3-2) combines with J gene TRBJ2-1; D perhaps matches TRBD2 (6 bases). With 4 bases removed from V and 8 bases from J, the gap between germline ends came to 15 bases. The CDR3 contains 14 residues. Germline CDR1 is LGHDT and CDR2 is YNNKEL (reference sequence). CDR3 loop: CASSPPGRRDEQFF. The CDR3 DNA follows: TGTGCCAGCAGCCCTCCGGGCCGGAGGGATGAGCAGTTCTTC.

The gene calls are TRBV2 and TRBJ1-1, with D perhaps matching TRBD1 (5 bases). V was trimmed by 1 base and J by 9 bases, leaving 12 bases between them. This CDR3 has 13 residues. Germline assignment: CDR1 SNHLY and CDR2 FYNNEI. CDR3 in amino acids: CASSEEGLAKAFF. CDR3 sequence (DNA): TGTGCCAGCAGTGAAGAGGGGTTAGCCAAAGCTTTCTTT. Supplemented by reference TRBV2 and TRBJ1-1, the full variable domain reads EPEVTQTPSHQVTQMGQEVILRCVPISNHLYFYWYRQILGQKVEFLVSFYNNEISEKSEIFDDQFSVERPDGSNFTLKIRSTKLEDSAMYFCASSEEGLAKAFFGQGTRLTVV.

The CDR3 coding sequence is TGTGCCAGCTCACCAATCCCTGGACAGGGAAGCTATGGCTACACCTTC. Encoded protein: CASSPIPGQGSYGYTF. The V call is TRBV18, the J call TRBJ1-2, with 8 bases that match TRBD1. The CDR3 contains 16 residues. The ends lost 2 bases at V and 4 bases at J; junction bases unmatched: 9. CDR1 is KGHSH, CDR2 LQKENI, per germline.

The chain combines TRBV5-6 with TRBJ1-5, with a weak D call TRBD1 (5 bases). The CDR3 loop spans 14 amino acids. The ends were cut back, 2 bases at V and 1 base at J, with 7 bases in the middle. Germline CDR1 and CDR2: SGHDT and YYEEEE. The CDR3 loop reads CASSFRQSNQPQHF. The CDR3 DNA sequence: TGTGCCAGCAGCTTCCGACAGAGCAATCAGCCCCAGCATTTT.

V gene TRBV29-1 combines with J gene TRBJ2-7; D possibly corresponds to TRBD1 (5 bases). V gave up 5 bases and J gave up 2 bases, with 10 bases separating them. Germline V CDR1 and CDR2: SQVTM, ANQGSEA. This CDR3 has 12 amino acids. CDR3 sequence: CSVIKGTYEQYF. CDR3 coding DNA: TGCAGCGTTATAAAGGGGACCTACGAGCAGTACTTC.

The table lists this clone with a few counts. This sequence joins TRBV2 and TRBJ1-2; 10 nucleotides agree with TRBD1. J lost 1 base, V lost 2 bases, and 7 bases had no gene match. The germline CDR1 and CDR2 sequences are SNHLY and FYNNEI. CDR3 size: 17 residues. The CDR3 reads CASSENPRTGGNYGYTF. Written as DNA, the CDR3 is TGTGCCAGCAGTGAAAACCCTCGGACAGGGGGTAACTATGGCTACACCTTC. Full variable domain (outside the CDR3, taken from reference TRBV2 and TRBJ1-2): EPEVTQTPSHQVTQMGQEVILRCVPISNHLYFYWYRQILGQKVEFLVSFYNNEISEKSEIFDDQFSVERPDGSNFTLKIRSTKLEDSAMYFCASSENPRTGGNYGYTFGSGTRLTVV.

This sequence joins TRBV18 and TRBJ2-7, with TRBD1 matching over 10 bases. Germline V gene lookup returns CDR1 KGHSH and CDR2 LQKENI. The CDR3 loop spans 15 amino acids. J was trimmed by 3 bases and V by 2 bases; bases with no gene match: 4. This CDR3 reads CASSPDRGPVYEQYF. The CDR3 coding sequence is TGTGCCAGCTCACCAGACAGGGGGCCGGTCTACGAGCAGTACTTC.

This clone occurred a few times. The CDR3 region is CASSSTSDADTQYF. The CDR3 DNA is TGTGCCAGCAGCTCCACTAGCGATGCAGATACGCAGTATTTT. V is TRBV6-2 or TRBV6-3 and J is TRBJ2-3; 7 bases agree with TRBD2. The ends lost 6 bases at V and 4 bases at J; junction bases unmatched: 7. The CDR3 loop spans 14 amino acids. Germline-derived CDR1 and CDR2 are MNHEY and SVGEGT.

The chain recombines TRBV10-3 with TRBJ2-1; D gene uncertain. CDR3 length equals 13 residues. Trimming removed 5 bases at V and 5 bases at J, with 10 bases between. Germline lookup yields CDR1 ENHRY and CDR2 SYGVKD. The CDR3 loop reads CAISRDGDNEQFF. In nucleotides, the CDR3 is TGTGCCATCAGTAGAGACGGAGACAATGAGCAGTTCTTC.

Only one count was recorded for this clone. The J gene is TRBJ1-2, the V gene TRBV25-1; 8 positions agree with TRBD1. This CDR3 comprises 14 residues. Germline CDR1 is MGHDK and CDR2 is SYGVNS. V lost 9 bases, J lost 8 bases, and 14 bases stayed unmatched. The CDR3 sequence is CARHRTGPTGGYTF. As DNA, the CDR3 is TGTGCCAGACACCGGACAGGGCCTACGGGGGGCTACACCTTC.

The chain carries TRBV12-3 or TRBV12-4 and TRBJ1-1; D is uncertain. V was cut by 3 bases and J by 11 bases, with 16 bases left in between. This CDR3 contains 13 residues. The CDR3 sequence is CASSFRSGDEAFF. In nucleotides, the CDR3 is TGTGCCAGCAGTTTTCGATCCGGGGATGAGGCTTTCTTT.

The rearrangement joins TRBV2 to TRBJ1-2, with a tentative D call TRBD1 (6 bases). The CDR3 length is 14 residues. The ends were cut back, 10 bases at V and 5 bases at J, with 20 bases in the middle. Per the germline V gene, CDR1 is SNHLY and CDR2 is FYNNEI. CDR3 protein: CAIEDRRDRYGYTF. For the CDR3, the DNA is TGTGCCATAGAGGACAGAAGGGATCGGTATGGCTACACCTTC. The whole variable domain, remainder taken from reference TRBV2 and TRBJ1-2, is EPEVTQTPSHQVTQMGQEVILRCVPISNHLYFYWYRQILGQKVEFLVSFYNNEISEKSEIFDDQFSVERPDGSNFTLKIRSTKLEDSAMYFCAIEDRRDRYGYTFGSGTRLTVV.

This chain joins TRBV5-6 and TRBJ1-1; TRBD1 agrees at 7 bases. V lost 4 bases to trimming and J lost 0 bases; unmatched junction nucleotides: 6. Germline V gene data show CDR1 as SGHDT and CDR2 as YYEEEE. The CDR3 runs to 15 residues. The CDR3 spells CASSLGQVMNTEAFF. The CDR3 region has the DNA TGTGCCAGCAGCCTAGGACAGGTCATGAACACTGAAGCTTTCTTT.

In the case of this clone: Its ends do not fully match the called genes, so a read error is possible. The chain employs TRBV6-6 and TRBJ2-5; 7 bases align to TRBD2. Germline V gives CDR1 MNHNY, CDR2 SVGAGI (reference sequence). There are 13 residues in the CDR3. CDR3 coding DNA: TGTGCCAGCAGTTACCCGGGAGGAGAGGCCCAGTACTTC. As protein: CASSYPGGEAQYF.

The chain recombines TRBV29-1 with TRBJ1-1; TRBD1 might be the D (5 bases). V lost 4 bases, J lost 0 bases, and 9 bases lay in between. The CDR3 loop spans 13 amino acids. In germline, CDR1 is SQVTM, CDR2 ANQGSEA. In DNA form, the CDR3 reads TGCAGCGTTGGGGCAGGGTTGAACACTGAAGCTTTCTTT. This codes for CSVGAGLNTEAFF.

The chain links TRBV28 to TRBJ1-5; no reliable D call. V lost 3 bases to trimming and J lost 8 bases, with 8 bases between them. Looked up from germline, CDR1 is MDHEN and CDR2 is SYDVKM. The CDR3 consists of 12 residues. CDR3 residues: CASSFENKPQHF. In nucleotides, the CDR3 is TGTGCCAGCAGTTTTGAGAATAAGCCCCAGCATTTT.

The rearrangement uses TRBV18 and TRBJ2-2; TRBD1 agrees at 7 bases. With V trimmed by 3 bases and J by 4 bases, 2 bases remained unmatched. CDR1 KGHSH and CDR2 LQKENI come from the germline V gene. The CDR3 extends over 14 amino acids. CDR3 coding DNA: TGTGCCAGCTCACCCCGGACAGGCACCGGGGAGCTGTTTTTT. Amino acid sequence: CASSPRTGTGELFF.